One sample yielded the 20 T cell receptor beta chains listed below, sequenced in a study of T cell responses to AZD1222 COVID-19 vaccine. This table comes from immunoSEQ multiplex PCR, and its TCRdb copy is limited to in-frame clones, with some not included. Of 95,000 to 100,000 clones in the sample, approximately 84% are singletons; the top ten hold about 14%. The specimen was peripheral blood, collected 28 days after the second AZD1222 dose. All receptors derive from an adult who received the AZD1222 COVID-19 vaccine.

The rearrangement joins TRBV10-2 to TRBJ2-1; D might be TRBD2 (6 bases). Germline CDR1 and CDR2: WSHSY and SAAADI. CDR3 length equals 17 residues. V was shortened by 0 bases and J by 2 bases, with 14 bases between the two germline ends. The CDR3 nucleotides are TGCGCCAGCAGTGAGTCCCGGGACTCCATAACCTACAATGAGCAGTTCTTC. Translating gives CASSESRDSITYNEQFF.

This clone was detected many times. The chain has TRBV24-1 and TRBJ1-2; 9 bases map to TRBD1. Germline CDR1 is KGHDR and CDR2 is SFDVKD. The CDR3 sequence is 17 residues long. The J segment lost 6 bases and the V segment lost 3 bases, leaving 13 bases of the junction unmatched. Here the CDR3 DNA reads TGTGCCACCAGTGATACCCTTACAGACAGGGGGACGGATGGCTACACCTTC. It is translated as CATSDTLTDRGTDGYTF.

This clone was seen a few times. At the DNA level, this CDR3 is encoded by other sequences in the same sample as well. The chain joins TRBV4-3 to TRBJ2-1; possibly TRBD2 for D (5 bases). Germline V gives CDR1 LGHNA, CDR2 YSLEER. Trimming stripped 0 bases from V and 1 base from J, with 7 bases between. The CDR3 contains 15 residues. In DNA, the CDR3 is TGCGCCAGCAGCCAAGACCGGGGATCCTACAATGAGCAGTTCTTC. Its translation: CASSQDRGSYNEQFF.

The chain employs TRBV19 and TRBJ1-2, with 7 bases matching TRBD1. The CDR3 is 13 amino acids. The germline gives CDR1 LNHDA, CDR2 SQIVND (reference sequence). V trimming: 8 bases; J trimming: 5 bases; junction bases outside the gene matches: 8. CDR3 coding DNA: TGTGCCAGTGCACGGGACAGCTTATATGGCTACACCTTC. Protein product: CASARDSLYGYTF.

The genes are TRBV24-1 and TRBJ1-1, with D maybe TRBD1 (5 bases). The CDR3 sequence is 13 residues long. Per the germline V gene, CDR1 is KGHDR and CDR2 is SFDVKD. V lost 3 bases, J lost 4 bases, and 8 bases lay in between. CDR3 nucleotides: TGTGCCACCAGTGATACGGGGGGCACTGAAGCTTTCTTT. This sequence encodes CATSDTGGTEAFF.

V and J are TRBV9 and TRBJ2-5; TRBD1 agrees at 7 bases. The CDR3 is made up of 15 amino acids. Germline V gene sequence: CDR1 SGDLS, CDR2 YYNGEE. Germline trimming cut 3 bases from V and 1 base from J; bases unmatched to any gene: 6. The CDR3 coding sequence is TGTGCCAGCAGCGGATCGGGACAGACCCAAGAGACCCAGTACTTC. Translation: CASSGSGQTQETQYF.

The chain is built from TRBV11-3 and TRBJ1-1; D is perhaps TRBD1 (6 bases). Per germline, CDR1 SGHNT and CDR2 YENEEA. The CDR3 loop spans 13 amino acids. V gave up 8 bases and J gave up 5 bases, with 15 bases separating them. CDR3 nucleotide sequence: TGTGCCAGCTGCCGGGGGGGCTATACTGAAGCTTTCTTT. It specifies CASCRGGYTEAFF.

This chain links TRBV7-2 with TRBJ2-7; D unresolved. The CDR3 spans 15 residues. Germline V lookup: CDR1 SGHTA, CDR2 FQGNSA. With 4 bases removed from V and 3 bases from J, the gap between germline ends came to 16 bases. Here the CDR3 reads CASSSRSPVGYEQYF. Here the CDR3 DNA reads TGTGCCAGCAGCTCGCGTAGCCCGGTGGGCTACGAGCAGTACTTC. The full variable domain, its missing parts supplied by reference TRBV7-2 and TRBJ2-7, is GAGVSQSPSNKVTEKGKDVELRCDPISGHTALYWYRQSLGQGLEFLIYFQGNSAPDKSGLPSDRFSAERTGGSVSTLTIQRTQQEDSAVYLCASSSRSPVGYEQYFGPGTRLTVT.

The rearrangement joins TRBV6-5 to TRBJ2-1; D possibly matches TRBD1 or TRBD2 (5 bases each). Germline CDR1 MNHEY, CDR2 SVGAGI. Deletions cut 11 bases from V and 5 bases from J, with 16 bases between. The length of the CDR3 is 13 residues. In DNA, the CDR3 is TGTGCCGTCGATCGGGGACCGGACAATGAGCAGTTCTTC. Its protein product is CAVDRGPDNEQFF.

The chain's CDR3 is CASSPQGGNSPLHF. The CDR3 coding sequence is TGTGCCAGCAGTCCTCAGGGCGGGAATTCACCCCTCCACTTT. This chain uses TRBV6-5 with TRBJ1-6; D possibly corresponds to TRBD1 (5 bases). The CDR3 loop spans 14 amino acids. V gave up 5 bases and J gave up 7 bases, with 12 bases separating them. Looked up from germline, CDR1 is MNHEY and CDR2 is SVGAGI.

The chain joins TRBV9 to TRBJ2-1, with D unclear. Between the trimmed V and J ends, which lost 2 bases and 5 bases, there was a span of 8 bases. Germline assignment: CDR1 SGDLS and CDR2 YYNGEE. The CDR3 runs 13 residues. CDR3 DNA sequence: TGTGCCAGCAGCGTCTCCAGTGACAATGAGCAGTTCTTC. Protein product: CASSVSSDNEQFF.

The rearrangement links TRBV7-6 to TRBJ2-1, with TRBD1 identical over 7 bases. V lost 5 bases and J lost 2; bases outside the gene matches: 6. There are 15 residues in the CDR3. The germline V gene encodes CDR1 SGHVS and CDR2 FNYEAQ. The CDR3 DNA sequence: TGTGCCAGCAGCCCCGGAACAGGGGCCTACAATGAGCAGTTCTTC. It specifies CASSPGTGAYNEQFF.

The CDR3 DNA sequence: TGTGCCAGCAGCAAAGAGCGGGCAGGGCTTAGGGAGAGACTGTTTTTT. It translates to CASSKERAGLRERLFF. The chain is built from TRBV21-1 and TRBJ1-4. TRBV21-1 is an annotated pseudogene. The CDR3 loop spans 16 amino acids.

V gene TRBV5-1 combines with J gene TRBJ1-3, with a tentative D call TRBD1 (5 bases). Germline CDR1 reads SGHRS; CDR2 reads YFSETQ. Trimming removed 3 bases from V and 1 base from J, with 5 bases in between. The CDR3 has 13 residues. The DNA of the CDR3 is TGCGCCAGCAGCTCAGGGTCTGGAAACACCATATATTTT. Translated: CASSSGSGNTIYF.

The J gene is TRBJ2-2, the V gene TRBV3-1 (or the pseudogene TRBV3-2); D is possibly TRBD1 (6 bases). The CDR3 sequence is 15 residues long. The V and J ends lost 2 bases and 3 bases respectively, with 10 bases between them. Germline CDR1 is LGHDT and CDR2 is YNNKEL (reference sequence). The DNA for the CDR3 is TGTGCCAGCAGCCAACGGGACACGTACACCGGGGAGCTGTTTTTT. Translated, it gives CASSQRDTYTGELFF.

The genes are TRBV5-1 and TRBJ1-4; D not resolved. Germline CDR1 reads SGHRS; CDR2 reads YFSETQ. V gave up 0 bases and J gave up 10 bases, with 16 bases separating them. The length of the CDR3 is 15 residues. The CDR3 DNA follows: TGCGCCAGCAGCTTGGCGGGCCTCCCCGAGGGAAAACTGTTTTTT. Amino acids: CASSLAGLPEGKLFF.

This clone was counted only a few times. The chain couples TRBV9 to TRBJ2-7; 12 nucleotides match TRBD1. V dropped 2 bases and J dropped 3; count of bases not matched to a gene: 6. CDR3 length: 16 residues. Germline CDR1 is SGDLS and CDR2 is YYNGEE. This chain's CDR3 is CASSVSGTGGHYEQYF. CDR3 in DNA: TGTGCCAGCAGCGTGTCTGGGACAGGGGGCCACTACGAGCAGTACTTC.

This clone was picked up a small number of times. This rearrangement joins TRBV30 to TRBJ1-3, with 7 bases fitting TRBD1. The germline gives CDR1 GTSNPN, CDR2 SVGIG (reference sequence). V lost 2 bases, J lost 0 bases, and 10 bases stayed unmatched. This CDR3 is 17 amino acids long. CDR3 residues: CAWSTGQGDHSGNTIYF. CDR3 DNA: TGTGCCTGGAGTACCGGTCAGGGGGACCACTCTGGAAACACCATATATTTT.

The rearrangement joins TRBV7-2 to TRBJ1-1; no definite D call. The CDR3 is 14 amino acids. V was shortened by 2 bases and J by 8 bases, with 15 bases between the two germline ends. The germline CDR1 and CDR2 sequences are SGHTA and FQGNSA. CDR3 sequence reads: CASSLLTGLSEAFF. CDR3 DNA sequence: TGTGCCAGCAGCTTATTGACGGGGTTATCGGAAGCTTTCTTT.

The chain carries TRBV18 and TRBJ1-6; the D is unclear. Germline CDR1 is KGHSH and CDR2 is LQKENI. This CDR3 spans 16 amino acids. Trimming removed 4 bases from V and 0 bases from J, with 10 bases in between. The CDR3, as DNA: TGTGCCAGCTCACGGACTACTAGCTCCTATAATTCACCCCTCCACTTT. Encoded protein: CASSRTTSSYNSPLHF.